This T cell receptor beta chain is drawn from a study of PD-1 blockade in classical Hodgkin lymphoma. Study-level background: Once every 2 weeks, patients received intravenous nivolumab at 3 mg/kg.

The patients all showed relapse after autologous stem cell transplantation, while their brentuximab vedotin exposure varied. The protocol was immunoSEQ multiplex PCR, while the TCRdb copy is restricted to in-frame clones and leaves out a portion. The sample comprises about 35,000 clones, approximately 82% of which are singletons, and around 17% rests with the top ten. Per germline, CDR1 SGHNT and CDR2 YENEEA. V was clipped by 0 bases and J by 5 bases; unmatched bases: 0. This CDR3 spans 14 amino acids. A note on this clone: Its antigen is undetermined.

Whole-study results and caveats: According to reports, newly diagnosed patients had lower baseline TCR diversity than healthy donors, and relapsed/refractory patients had lower baseline TCR diversity still. What caused the repertoire differences, perhaps disease activity or prior therapy, remains undefined. With CD4+ cells, TCR diversity rose significantly by C4D1, but not with CD8+ cells.

This receptor was identified in a human donor with classical Hodgkin lymphoma. The V gene is TRBV11-3, the J gene TRBJ2-1, with 8 bases that match TRBD2. The source was peripheral blood mononuclear cells (PBMCs), collected before the second cycle of nivolumab. CDR3 in DNA: TGTGCCAGCAGCTTAGACGGGAGGGACAATGAGCAGTTCTTC. Protein: CASSLDGRDNEQFF.